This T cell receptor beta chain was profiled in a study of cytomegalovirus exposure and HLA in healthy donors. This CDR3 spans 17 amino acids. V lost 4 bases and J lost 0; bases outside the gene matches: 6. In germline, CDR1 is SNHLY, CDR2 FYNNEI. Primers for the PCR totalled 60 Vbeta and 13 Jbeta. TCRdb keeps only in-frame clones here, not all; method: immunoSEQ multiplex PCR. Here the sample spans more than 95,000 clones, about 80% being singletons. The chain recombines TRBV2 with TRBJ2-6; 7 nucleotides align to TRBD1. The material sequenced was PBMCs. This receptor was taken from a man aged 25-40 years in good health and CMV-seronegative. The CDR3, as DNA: TGTGCCAGCAGTGTAGGGGGACAGAGCTCTGGGGCCAACGTCCTGACTTTC. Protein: CASSVGGQSSGANVLTF.